The present TCR beta chain was sequenced within a study of T cell responses to AZD1222 COVID-19 vaccine. The CDR3 covers 12 residues. Trimming shortened V by 3 bases and J by 2 bases, and 7 bases separated the two germline ends. The germline V gene encodes CDR1 DFQATT and CDR2 SNEGSKA (reference sequence). This clone appeared once. Its antigen is unidentified. TCRdb's copy holds only in-frame clones and misses some; the assay was immunoSEQ multiplex PCR. The sample consists of some 180,000 clones, over 85% of them appearing once. Findings and limits, study-wide: Donors skewed white British and female; clonal diversity was possibly underestimated. The study sampled repertoires only after the peak T cell response.

This receptor was taken from an adult who received the MenACWY meningococcal vaccine as a control. This chain uses TRBV20-1 with TRBJ1-2, with TRBD1 as a possible D gene (5 bases). The material was peripheral blood, obtained 28 days after the second dose of the MenACWY control vaccine. CDR3 sequence (DNA): TGCAGTGCTAGTCGGGGGAACTATGGCTACACCTTC. Protein: CSASRGNYGYTF.